The rows below give T cell receptor beta chains drawn from one sample of a study of blood T cell repertoires in COVID-19. Here immunoSEQ multiplex PCR was the method, and the copy in TCRdb shows in-frame clones only, minus some. The sample includes about 300,000 clones, nearly 90% of them seen just once. Source material: peripheral blood. The receptors derive from a woman in her twenties or thirties with COVID-19, enrolled during active disease. The CDR3 runs from the conserved cysteine through the conserved F or W. A D gene is named only where the DNA matches it firmly. Clone size appears in some rows only: once, few, many, or a class for an expanded clone.

d_call: TRBD1; clone_size: -; j_call: TRBJ2-5; v_call: TRBV6-5; cdr3_nt: TGTGCCAGCAGATTAGACAGGGGAGGCCAAGAGACCCAGTACTTC; cdr3_aa: CASRLDRGGQETQYF
d_call: TRBD2; clone_size: -; j_call: TRBJ2-3; v_call: TRBV5-1; cdr3_nt: TGCGCCAGCAGTTCCCTTCTAGCGGGGGGAACAGATACGCAGTATTTT; cdr3_aa: CASSSLLAGGTDTQYF
d_call: -; clone_size: -; j_call: TRBJ1-2; v_call: TRBV12-5; cdr3_nt: TGTGCTAGTGGTTTGCAATACTCAGGGGGCTACACCTTC; cdr3_aa: CASGLQYSGGYTF
d_call: -; clone_size: few; j_call: TRBJ1-3; v_call: TRBV7-9; cdr3_nt: TGTGCCAGCAGCCAAGGACTTTCTGGAAACACCATATATTTT; cdr3_aa: CASSQGLSGNTIYF
d_call: -; clone_size: -; j_call: TRBJ1-6; v_call: TRBV7-2; cdr3_nt: TGTGCCAGCAGCTTAATAGGGGATAATTCACCCCTCCACTTT; cdr3_aa: CASSLIGDNSPLHF
d_call: -; clone_size: -; j_call: TRBJ1-1; v_call: TRBV7-9; cdr3_nt: TGTGCCAGCAGCGATCAGTGGGGGGACACTGAAGCTTTCTTT; cdr3_aa: CASSDQWGDTEAFF
d_call: TRBD1; clone_size: -; j_call: TRBJ1-2; v_call: TRBV28; cdr3_nt: TGTGCCAGCAGTTTACCCCTCCAGGGGGATGGCTACACCTTC; cdr3_aa: CASSLPLQGDGYTF
d_call: TRBD1; clone_size: -; j_call: TRBJ1-3; v_call: TRBV2; cdr3_nt: TGTGCCAGCAATGACAGGGGTTATGGAAACACCATATATTTT; cdr3_aa: CASNDRGYGNTIYF
d_call: TRBD1; clone_size: -; j_call: TRBJ1-5; v_call: TRBV29-1; cdr3_nt: TGCAGCGTTGGTGGGAGACCTGCCGGGACAGGGGGCTGTTTCGGCAATCAGCCCCAGCATTTT; cdr3_aa: CSVGGRPAGTGGCFGNQPQHF
d_call: -; clone_size: -; j_call: TRBJ2-2; v_call: TRBV7-6; cdr3_nt: TGTGCCAGCAGCGGGCCCTACCGGAACACCGGGGAGCTGTTTTTT; cdr3_aa: CASSGPYRNTGELFF
d_call: -; clone_size: once; j_call: TRBJ1-4; v_call: TRBV20-1; cdr3_nt: TGCAGTGCTAGTCTCCTAGGGAGTGAAAAACTGTTTTTT; cdr3_aa: CSASLLGSEKLFF
d_call: -; clone_size: -; j_call: TRBJ1-2; v_call: TRBV4-2; cdr3_nt: TGTGCCAGCAGCCAAGAGGTACAGCTTAACTATGGCTACACCTTC; cdr3_aa: CASSQEVQLNYGYTF
d_call: TRBD1; clone_size: -; j_call: TRBJ1-6; v_call: TRBV3-1/TRBV3-2; cdr3_nt: TGTGCCAGCAGCCGGGCCACAGGGGGCGCTAAGTCACCCCTCCACTTT; cdr3_aa: CASSRATGGAKSPLHF
d_call: -; clone_size: -; j_call: TRBJ1-1; v_call: TRBV4-1; cdr3_nt: TGCGCCAGCAGCCACCTGACCTCCCCGGGCACTGAAGCTTTCTTT; cdr3_aa: CASSHLTSPGTEAFF
d_call: TRBD2; clone_size: -; j_call: TRBJ2-7; v_call: TRBV2; cdr3_nt: TGTGCCAGCAGGGGCGGGACTAGCGCCTCCTACGAGCAGTACTTC; cdr3_aa: CASRGGTSASYEQYF
d_call: -; clone_size: -; j_call: TRBJ2-5; v_call: TRBV5-1; cdr3_nt: TGCGCCAGCAGCTGGACCGGGACTTCACAAGAGACCCAGTACTTC; cdr3_aa: CASSWTGTSQETQYF
d_call: TRBD2; clone_size: -; j_call: TRBJ2-1; v_call: TRBV5-1; cdr3_nt: TGCGCCAGCAGCTTAAGCGGGGGGGCCGGTGAGCAGTTCTTC; cdr3_aa: CASSLSGGAGEQFF
d_call: -; clone_size: -; j_call: TRBJ1-6; v_call: TRBV7-9; cdr3_nt: TGTGCCAGCAGCTTAGCCGGGACTAAACAAGGTACCCTCCACTTT; cdr3_aa: CASSLAGTKQGTLHF
d_call: TRBD2; clone_size: -; j_call: TRBJ2-2; v_call: TRBV13; cdr3_nt: TGTGCCAGCAGCGTGGGACTAGCGGACACCGGGGAGCTGTTTTTT; cdr3_aa: CASSVGLADTGELFF
d_call: TRBD2; clone_size: -; j_call: TRBJ2-7; v_call: TRBV27; cdr3_nt: TGTGCCAGCTGCCCCGCGGGGGGCTTGTCCTACGAGCAGTACTTC; cdr3_aa: CASCPAGGLSYEQYF
d_call: -; clone_size: -; j_call: TRBJ1-1; v_call: TRBV29-1; cdr3_nt: TGCAGCGTTAAGGTCGGGGTAATGGACACTGAAGCTTTCTTT; cdr3_aa: CSVKVGVMDTEAFF
d_call: TRBD1; clone_size: -; j_call: TRBJ1-5; v_call: TRBV19; cdr3_nt: TGTGCCAGTAGTATCGGGACAGGGGCCCAGGAGCCCCAGCATTTT; cdr3_aa: CASSIGTGAQEPQHF
d_call: -; clone_size: -; j_call: TRBJ1-4; v_call: TRBV28; cdr3_nt: TGTGCCAGCAGTTCAACCTTGGACAGTCCCCATTTT; cdr3_aa: CASSSTLDSPHF
d_call: -; clone_size: -; j_call: TRBJ2-3; v_call: TRBV5-1; cdr3_nt: TGCGCCAGCAGCCTCTCCCACAGAAGCACAGATACGCAGTATTTT; cdr3_aa: CASSLSHRSTDTQYF
d_call: TRBD2; clone_size: -; j_call: TRBJ2-7; v_call: TRBV5-5; cdr3_nt: TGTGCCAGCAGCCCGCGGGGGGCCTCCTACGAGCAGTACTTC; cdr3_aa: CASSPRGASYEQYF
d_call: -; clone_size: -; j_call: TRBJ1-6; v_call: TRBV12-3/TRBV12-4; cdr3_nt: TGTGCCAGCAGTTACCAGTATAATTCACCCCTCCACTTT; cdr3_aa: CASSYQYNSPLHF
d_call: TRBD1; clone_size: -; j_call: TRBJ2-1; v_call: TRBV9; cdr3_nt: TGTGCCAGCAGCGCCCCCCGAGGGGGCGTGTACAATGAGCAGTTCTTC; cdr3_aa: CASSAPRGGVYNEQFF
d_call: -; clone_size: once; j_call: TRBJ2-6; v_call: TRBV19; cdr3_nt: TGTGCCACAGCGGGTCCTGGGGCCAACGTCCTGACTTTC; cdr3_aa: CATAGPGANVLTF
d_call: -; clone_size: -; j_call: TRBJ1-1; v_call: TRBV19; cdr3_nt: TGTGCCAGTAGTTTCTACGACGAGGGCTGGACTGAAGCTTTCTTT; cdr3_aa: CASSFYDEGWTEAFF
d_call: -; clone_size: -; j_call: TRBJ1-5; v_call: TRBV11-1; cdr3_nt: TGTGCCAGCAGCTTAGGATACCGGGGGCCCCAGCATTTT; cdr3_aa: CASSLGYRGPQHF
d_call: TRBD2; clone_size: -; j_call: TRBJ2-3; v_call: TRBV13; cdr3_nt: TGTGCCAGCAGCTTAGGATCCAACCTAGCGGGGGGTAGGGCAGATACGCAGTATTTT; cdr3_aa: CASSLGSNLAGGRADTQYF
d_call: TRBD2; clone_size: -; j_call: TRBJ2-3; v_call: TRBV30; cdr3_nt: TGTGCCTGGACTAGCGGGGGCACAGATACGCAGTATTTT; cdr3_aa: CAWTSGGTDTQYF
d_call: -; clone_size: -; j_call: TRBJ1-2; v_call: TRBV28; cdr3_nt: TGTGCCAGCAGTTTCGCCACAGGCGGCTATGGCTACACCTTC; cdr3_aa: CASSFATGGYGYTF
d_call: -; clone_size: -; j_call: TRBJ1-2; v_call: TRBV7-9; cdr3_nt: TGTGCCAGCAGCTTAGGGTCAGCGTATGGCTACACCTTC; cdr3_aa: CASSLGSAYGYTF
d_call: TRBD1; clone_size: -; j_call: TRBJ2-2; v_call: TRBV7-8; cdr3_nt: TGTGCCAGCAGCTTACCTCCGGGGCAGGGGGCCCCCGGGGAGCTGTTTTTT; cdr3_aa: CASSLPPGQGAPGELFF
d_call: -; clone_size: few; j_call: TRBJ1-2; v_call: TRBV7-9; cdr3_nt: TGTGCCAGCAGCTATGGGAACGGGGGGCAAGGCTATGGCTACACCTTC; cdr3_aa: CASSYGNGGQGYGYTF
d_call: TRBD1; clone_size: -; j_call: TRBJ1-5; v_call: TRBV19; cdr3_nt: TGTGCCAGTAGGGGGACAGGGGTGGGTCAGCCCCAGCATTTT; cdr3_aa: CASRGTGVGQPQHF
d_call: -; clone_size: once; j_call: TRBJ1-4; v_call: TRBV4-1; cdr3_nt: TGCGCCAGCAGCCAAGATCCGGGGGGAACTAATGAAAAACTGTTTTTT; cdr3_aa: CASSQDPGGTNEKLFF
d_call: -; clone_size: -; j_call: TRBJ1-5; v_call: TRBV18; cdr3_nt: TGTGCCAGCTCAGCAGGTAGCAATCAGCCCCAGCATTTT; cdr3_aa: CASSAGSNQPQHF
d_call: -; clone_size: -; j_call: TRBJ2-2; v_call: TRBV5-1; cdr3_nt: TGCGCCAGCAGCTTTCCCAGGGGAGACACCGGGGAGCTGTTTTTT; cdr3_aa: CASSFPRGDTGELFF
d_call: -; clone_size: -; j_call: TRBJ1-5; v_call: TRBV18; cdr3_nt: TGTGCCAGCTCACCCGGGACTGGTCTCAGCAATCAGCCCCAGCATTTT; cdr3_aa: CASSPGTGLSNQPQHF
d_call: TRBD1; clone_size: few; j_call: TRBJ1-1; v_call: TRBV18; cdr3_nt: TGTGCCAGCTCACCTGGCCTCGGGACAGGGTTCACTGAAGCTTTCTTT; cdr3_aa: CASSPGLGTGFTEAFF
d_call: TRBD1; clone_size: -; j_call: TRBJ1-2; v_call: TRBV18; cdr3_nt: TGTGCCAGCTCACTCACACCGGACAGGGGGAAAGACTATGGCTACACCTTC; cdr3_aa: CASSLTPDRGKDYGYTF
d_call: TRBD1; clone_size: -; j_call: TRBJ1-2; v_call: TRBV6-5; cdr3_nt: TGTGCCAGCATTAATTGGGGACAGGACTATGGCTACACCTTC; cdr3_aa: CASINWGQDYGYTF
d_call: -; clone_size: -; j_call: TRBJ1-3; v_call: TRBV4-3; cdr3_nt: TGCGCCAGCAGCCAAGGAACCAGGGCGACCGACTCTGGAAACACCATATATTTT; cdr3_aa: CASSQGTRATDSGNTIYF
d_call: -; clone_size: -; j_call: TRBJ1-6; v_call: TRBV7-2; cdr3_nt: TGTGCCAGCAGCTTCAGGAGCGGGGCCTTCCCAAATAATTCACCCCTCCACTTT; cdr3_aa: CASSFRSGAFPNNSPLHF
d_call: TRBD1; clone_size: -; j_call: TRBJ2-1; v_call: TRBV2; cdr3_nt: TGTGCCAGCAGGGACGGGACAGGGAATCACAATGAGCAGTTCTTC; cdr3_aa: CASRDGTGNHNEQFF
d_call: TRBD1; clone_size: -; j_call: TRBJ1-5; v_call: TRBV7-9; cdr3_nt: TGTGCCAGCAGCTTAAGCACGGGGACAGGGAAGCATTTT; cdr3_aa: CASSLSTGTGKHF
d_call: -; clone_size: -; j_call: TRBJ1-1; v_call: TRBV6-5; cdr3_nt: TGTGCCAGCAGTCAATCCACAGGGCATGGCACTGAAGCTTTCTTT; cdr3_aa: CASSQSTGHGTEAFF
d_call: -; clone_size: -; j_call: TRBJ1-3; v_call: TRBV19; cdr3_nt: TGTGCCAGTAGTACGGTAGTTATGTCGGCTGGAAACACCATATATTTT; cdr3_aa: CASSTVVMSAGNTIYF